This T cell receptor beta chain appears in the sequencing data of a study of CD8 T cells in Susac syndrome. Study-level findings and limits: The authors acknowledged that the study's TCR sequencing and HLA analysis involved relatively few individuals.

From blood CD8+ and CD4+ T cells, TCR beta sequences were generated. Both CD4+ and CD8+ T cells were negatively isolated, and TEMRA cells underwent FACS enrichment. RNA was extracted with the RNeasy kit, and a quantity of about 0.45 to 1 ug was reverse transcribed using random hexamers. An immunoSEQ multiplex PCR generated amplified TCR beta CDR3 products spanning 54 Vbeta and 13 Jbeta. Each CDR3 protein is one row after TCRdb ran MiXCR on the immunoSEQ multiplex PCR reads. The sample has some 300,000 distinct CDR3 sequences, 70% to 90% seen once. Germline lookup yields CDR1 SEHNR and CDR2 FQNEAQ (reference sequence). This CDR3 is built from 14 residues. V gave up 1 base and J gave up 1 base, with 7 bases separating them. This clonotype was recorded a few times. What it recognizes is unknown.

The TCR sequence derives from a human donor with multiple sclerosis. Specimen: CD8+ T cells from PBMCs. The genes are TRBV7-9 and TRBJ1-1; D is ambiguous. CDR3 nucleotide sequence: TGTGCCAGCAGCTTAGTAGCAGGGAACACTGAAGCTTTCTTT. Protein: CASSLVAGNTEAFF.